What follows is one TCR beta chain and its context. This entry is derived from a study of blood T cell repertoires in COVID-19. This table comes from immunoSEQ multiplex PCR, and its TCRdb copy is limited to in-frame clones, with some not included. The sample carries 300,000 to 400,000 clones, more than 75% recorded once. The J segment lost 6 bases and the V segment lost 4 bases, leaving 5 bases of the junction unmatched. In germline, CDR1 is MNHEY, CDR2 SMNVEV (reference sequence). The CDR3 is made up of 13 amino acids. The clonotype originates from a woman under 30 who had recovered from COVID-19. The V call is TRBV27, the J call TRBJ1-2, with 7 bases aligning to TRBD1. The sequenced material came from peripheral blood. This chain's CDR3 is CASSWTGGDGYTF. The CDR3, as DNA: TGTGCCAGCAGTTGGACAGGTGGAGATGGCTACACCTTC.